Listed below are T cell receptor beta chains from one sample, sequenced in a study of CD8+ T cells in alopecia areata. The repertoire was sequenced with immunoSEQ multiplex PCR; TCRdb's copy has only in-frame clones and lacks some. The sample has 110,000 to 150,000 clones, roughly 46% seen once. The sample in question was CD4+ T cells sorted from blood, obtained at week 0. These TCRs come from a human donor with alopecia areata. CDR3s include the opening cysteine and the closing phenylalanine or tryptophan. Fields, in order: J gene, V gene, D gene, CDR3 length, clone size, CDR3 protein, CDR3 DNA. D genes are given only for firm matches. Clone size appears in some rows only: once, few, many, or a class for an expanded clone.

TRBJ2-7 | TRBV7-2 | TRBD2 | 15 | few | CASSSREGGRYEQYF | TGTGCCAGCAGCTCCCGGGAGGGGGGAAGATACGAGCAGTACTTC
TRBJ2-1 | TRBV5-4 | TRBD2 | 13 | . | CARSLAGGNEQFF | TGTGCCCGTAGTTTAGCGGGAGGTAATGAGCAGTTCTTC
TRBJ1-1 | TRBV7-2 | TRBD1 | 14 | . | CASSLAPGTGEAFF | TGTGCCAGCAGCTTAGCGCCCGGGACAGGTGAAGCTTTCTTT
TRBJ1-4 | TRBV2 | . | 14 | few | CASGLGTTNEKLFF | TGTGCCAGCGGCCTTGGGACAACTAATGAAAAACTGTTTTTT
TRBJ2-1 | TRBV7-2 | . | 14 | . | CASSLFPWQIEQFF | TGTGCCAGCAGCTTATTTCCTTGGCAGATTGAGCAGTTCTTC
TRBJ2-2 | TRBV2 | TRBD2 | 16 | few | CATIRGTTTNTGELFF | TGTGCCACGATACGGGGGACTACCACAAACACCGGGGAGCTGTTTTTT
TRBJ1-1 | TRBV5-1 | . | 15 | . | CASSLGQLMNTEAFF | TGCGCCAGCAGCTTGGGCCAGCTTATGAACACTGAAGCTTTCTTT
TRBJ1-2 | TRBV18 | . | 14 | . | CASSPIHRDYGYTF | TGTGCCAGCTCACCCATCCACAGGGACTATGGCTACACCTTC
TRBJ1-1 | TRBV5-1 | . | 13 | . | CASSLFGVTEAFF | TGCGCCAGCAGCTTGTTCGGGGTCACTGAAGCTTTCTTT
TRBJ2-1 | TRBV12-5 | . | 16 | few | CASSPALIRGYNEQFF | TGTGCTAGTTCCCCCGCTCTCATCCGGGGGTACAATGAGCAGTTCTTC
TRBJ2-7 | TRBV6-5 | . | 14 | . | CASRTVKMSNEQYF | TGTGCCAGCAGAACAGTCAAGATGAGTAACGAGCAGTACTTC
TRBJ2-7 | TRBV5-1 | . | 15 | . | CASSLPSARSNEQYF | TGCGCCAGCAGCTTGCCTAGCGCGAGGTCCAACGAGCAGTACTTC
TRBJ2-2 | TRBV5-1 | . | 15 | . | CASSLVARDTGELFF | TGCGCCAGCAGCTTGGTTGCGAGGGACACCGGGGAGCTGTTTTTT
TRBJ2-7 | TRBV5-1 | . | 14 | few | CASSLVAGELEQYF | TGCGCCAGCAGCTTGGTGGCAGGTGAACTCGAGCAGTACTTC
TRBJ2-3 | TRBV4-1 | . | 13 | . | CASSPGLEDTQYF | TGCGCCAGCAGCCCCGGGTTGGAGGATACGCAGTATTTT
TRBJ1-1 | TRBV30 | . | 14 | . | CALSRFGVNTEAFF | TGTGCCCTTTCTCGATTTGGGGTGAACACTGAAGCTTTCTTT
TRBJ2-5 | TRBV28 | . | 15 | . | CASTTPLGDQETQYF | TGTGCCAGCACCACTCCGTTAGGGGACCAAGAGACCCAGTACTTC
TRBJ2-5 | TRBV5-4 | . | 14 | few | CASSLPGRKETQYF | TGTGCCAGCAGCCTACCGGGACGTAAGGAGACCCAGTACTTC
TRBJ2-6 | TRBV27 | . | 16 | . | CASSFRYGAGANVLTF | TGTGCCAGCAGTTTTCGGTATGGGGCAGGGGCCAACGTCCTGACTTTC
TRBJ2-4 | TRBV20-1 | . | 11 | once | CSASSQRIQYF | TGCAGTGCTAGCTCGCAAAGGATTCAGTACTTC
TRBJ1-3 | TRBV29-1 | . | 14 | . | CSVEDRLSGNTIYF | TGCAGCGTTGAAGATCGCCTCTCTGGAAACACCATATATTTT
TRBJ2-5 | TRBV25-1 | TRBD2 | 15 | . | CASSDIAGGMLEQYF | TGTGCCAGCAGTGACATAGCGGGCGGGATGTTGGAGCAGTACTTC
TRBJ2-7 | TRBV5-1 | TRBD1 | 15 | . | CASSLRTGGSHEQYF | TGCGCCAGCAGCTTGAGGACAGGGGGCTCGCACGAGCAGTACTTC
TRBJ2-4 | TRBV4-1 | TRBD1 | 14 | . | CASSQSGGGNIQYF | TGCGCCAGCAGCCAATCAGGGGGTGGTAACATTCAGTACTTC
TRBJ2-3 | TRBV30 | . | 15 | . | CAWSVPASGADTQYF | TGTGCCTGGAGTGTACCAGCATCGGGAGCAGATACGCAGTATTTT
TRBJ2-7 | TRBV5-1 | . | 13 | . | CASSLMDVEEQYF | TGCGCCAGCAGCTTAATGGACGTAGAGGAGCAGTACTTC
TRBJ2-7 | TRBV27 | . | 14 | few | CASSLTHLSYEQYF | TGTGCCAGCAGTTTAACACACCTTAGCTACGAGCAGTACTTC
TRBJ2-2 | TRBV25-1 | . | 15 | . | CASSPITPNTGELFF | TGTGCCAGCAGTCCCATAACCCCTAACACCGGGGAGCTGTTTTTT
TRBJ2-5 | TRBV11-3 | TRBD2 | 17 | . | CASSLGGRGSMEETQYF | TGTGCCAGCAGCTTAGGCGGGAGGGGAAGTATGGAAGAGACCCAGTACTTC
TRBJ2-7 | TRBV30 | TRBD2 | 15 | . | CAWTLGLAGYNEQYF | TGTGCCTGGACCCTAGGACTAGCGGGATATAACGAGCAGTACTTC
TRBJ2-1 | TRBV13 | TRBD2 | 17 | . | CASSSYWRESFSPGQFF | TGTGCCAGCAGCTCCTACTGGCGGGAGTCATTTTCCCCCGGGCAGTTCTTC
TRBJ2-7 | TRBV2 | . | 12 | . | CASRESSYEQYF | TGTGCCAGCAGGGAAAGCTCCTACGAGCAGTACTTC
TRBJ2-7 | TRBV5-1 | TRBD2 | 16 | few | CASSLVGLAGVGEQYF | TGCGCCAGCAGCTTGGTCGGGCTAGCGGGAGTGGGCGAGCAGTACTTC
TRBJ2-1 | TRBV6-1 | . | 13 | . | CASSPVKLPEQFF | TGTGCCAGCAGCCCAGTAAAGTTGCCTGAGCAGTTCTTC
TRBJ2-3 | TRBV29-1 | . | 14 | few | CSVAQAWGTDTQYF | TGCAGCGTCGCTCAGGCATGGGGCACAGATACGCAGTATTTT
TRBJ2-2 | TRBV29-1 | . | 14 | . | CSVEAGRGAGELFF | TGCAGCGTTGAAGCCGGCAGGGGCGCCGGGGAGCTGTTTTTT
TRBJ1-1 | TRBV2 | TRBD1 | 14 | . | CASSEIGQGGEAFF | TGTGCCAGCAGTGAAATAGGTCAGGGGGGTGAAGCTTTCTTT
TRBJ2-7 | TRBV30 | TRBD1 | 13 | . | CAWSWDRYATRYF | TGTGCCTGGAGTTGGGACAGGTATGCTACGCGGTACTTC
TRBJ1-2 | TRBV2 | . | 14 | . | CASRAGGTDYGYTF | TGTGCCAGCAGGGCTGGTGGCACCGACTATGGCTACACCTTC
TRBJ2-1 | TRBV7-2 | . | 12 | . | CASSSRTNEQFF | TGTGCCAGCAGCTCCCGTACCAATGAGCAGTTCTTC
TRBJ1-2 | TRBV19 | . | 13 | few | CASQRWSGYGYTF | TGTGCCAGTCAAAGGTGGTCAGGATATGGCTACACCTTC
TRBJ2-7 | TRBV29-1 | TRBD1 | 12 | . | CSVVGTGEEQYF | TGCAGCGTTGTAGGGACAGGGGAAGAGCAGTACTTC
TRBJ2-2 | TRBV27 | . | 14 | once | CASSSSGRTGELFF | TGTGCCAGCAGTTCGTCTGGTAGAACCGGGGAGCTGTTTTTT
TRBJ2-5 | TRBV5-1 | TRBD2 | 15 | . | CASSSGLAVGETQYF | TGCGCCAGCAGCTCGGGACTAGCAGTCGGAGAGACCCAGTACTTC
TRBJ2-5 | TRBV11-2 | TRBD2 | 16 | . | CASSQGAGGLQETQYF | TGTGCCAGCAGCCAAGGCGCGGGGGGGTTACAAGAGACCCAGTACTTC
TRBJ1-1 | TRBV18 | . | 14 | few | CASSPLGANTEAFF | TGTGCCAGCTCACCCCTGGGGGCGAACACTGAAGCTTTCTTT
TRBJ2-5 | TRBV7-2 | . | 11 | . | CASSLIGTQYF | TGTGCCAGCAGCTTGATTGGGACCCAGTACTTC
TRBJ2-7 | TRBV28 | . | 10 | once | CASSQLLQYF | TGTGCCAGCAGCCAACTTCTGCAGTACTTC